One sample yielded the 20 T cell receptor beta chains listed below, sequenced in a study of cytomegalovirus exposure and HLA in healthy donors. Use of 60 Vbeta and 13 Jbeta primers characterized the PCR. Assay: immunoSEQ multiplex PCR; the TCRdb copy retains only in-frame clones and omits some. The sample table includes roughly 72,000 clones. Sample: PBMCs. These receptors were collected from a man aged 18 to 29 in good health and CMV-seropositive.

CDR3 sequence (DNA): TGTGCCAGCAGCTTAGCGAATCAGGGTATCTATTCACCCCTCCACTTT. Translation: CASSLANQGIYSPLHF. This sequence joins TRBV7-9 and TRBJ1-6, with D possibly being TRBD1 (5 bases). The CDR3 has 16 amino acids. The germline V gene has CDR1 SEHNR and CDR2 FQNEAQ (reference sequence). V was clipped by 0 bases and J by 8 bases, with 14 bases between them.

This rearrangement joins TRBV14 to TRBJ1-1, with TRBD1 matching over 8 bases. The CDR3 sequence is 16 residues long. The V gene's germline CDR1 is SGHDN and CDR2 FVKESK. The J segment lost 1 base and the V segment lost 4 bases, leaving 8 bases of the junction unmatched. The CDR3: CASSPISGTGNTEAFF. As DNA, the CDR3 is TGTGCCAGCAGCCCGATCTCCGGGACAGGGAACACTGAAGCTTTCTTT.

CDR3: CASSYTGGVLTEAFF. CDR3 DNA: TGCGCCAGCAGCTATACAGGGGGCGTTTTGACTGAAGCTTTCTTT. The rearrangement uses TRBV5-1 and TRBJ1-1; 9 bases line up with TRBD1. CDR1 is SGHRS, CDR2 YFSETQ, per germline. V was pared by 3 bases and J by 5 bases, with 8 bases of the junction left unmatched. The CDR3 runs 15 residues.

This sequence joins TRBV27 and TRBJ1-2; D is unclear. V was clipped by 3 bases and J by 4 bases, with 12 bases between them. Germline-derived CDR1 and CDR2 are MNHEY and SMNVEV (reference sequence). This CDR3 region has 14 residues. The CDR3 is CASSLRALGYGYTF. The CDR3 DNA reads as TGTGCCAGCAGTTTGAGGGCCTTAGGCTATGGCTACACCTTC.

The chain recombines TRBV7-9 with TRBJ2-3, with D unresolved. The CDR3 contains 16 residues. Germline V lookup: CDR1 SEHNR, CDR2 FQNEAQ (reference sequence). V gave up 2 bases and J gave up 1 base, with 13 bases separating them. The CDR3 is CASSLNLITGTDTQYF. The CDR3 region has the DNA TGTGCCAGCAGCTTAAACTTGATCACCGGCACAGATACGCAGTATTTT.

The V call is TRBV7-9, the J call TRBJ1-6; D gene unclear. Germline lookup yields CDR1 SEHNR and CDR2 FQNEAQ (reference sequence). Trimming removed 3 bases at V and 4 bases at J, with 4 bases between. The CDR3 is made up of 13 amino acids. Here the CDR3 reads CASSLSYNSPLHF. CDR3 bases: TGTGCCAGCAGCTTGAGTTATAATTCACCCCTCCACTTT.

The chain is built from TRBV7-9 and TRBJ1-2, with 11 nucleotides matching TRBD1. CDR1 and CDR2 from the germline V gene are SEHNR and FQNEAQ (reference sequence). The CDR3 loop spans 15 amino acids. Germline trimming cut 5 bases from V and 5 bases from J; bases unmatched to any gene: 7. The CDR3 loop is CASSPGQGAKYGYTF. The CDR3 bases are TGTGCCAGCAGCCCTGGACAGGGGGCAAAATATGGCTACACCTTC.

As to this clone: The junction does not match germline at one end; this may be a read error. This chain links TRBV20-1 with TRBJ2-5, with a weak D call TRBD2 (6 bases). Germline V gene lookup returns CDR1 DFQATT and CDR2 SNEGSKA (reference sequence). The CDR3 runs to 10 residues. CDR3 sequence (DNA): TGCAGTGCTAGTCGGGAGAAGGAGAACTTC. It translates to CSASREKENF.

The chain links TRBV11-3 to TRBJ1-5, with D possibly TRBD1 on 6 matching bases. Trimming took 0 bases from V and 5 from J, leaving 17 bases between them. CDR1 SGHNT and CDR2 YENEEA come from the germline V gene. CDR3 length: 17 residues. The CDR3 DNA reads TGTGCCAGCAGCTTAGATATTGTAGACAGGTTGCATCAGCCCCAGCATTTT. As protein: CASSLDIVDRLHQPQHF.

The chain recombines TRBV7-7 with TRBJ2-5; TRBD2 agrees at 11 bases. This CDR3 region has 15 residues. Germline V gives CDR1 SSHAT, CDR2 FNYEAQ (reference sequence). J lost 4 bases, V lost 5 bases, and 6 bases had no gene match. The CDR3 loop is CASSIISGGVETQYF. The CDR3 coding sequence is TGTGCCAGCAGCATAATTAGCGGGGGGGTAGAGACCCAGTACTTC.

The V gene is TRBV5-1, the J gene TRBJ1-2; 12 bases map to TRBD1. The CDR3 has 18 amino acids. V shed 1 base and J 4 bases; nucleotides not matched to a gene: 11. CDR1 and CDR2 (germline): SGHRS, YFSETQ. As DNA, the CDR3 is TGCGCCAGCAGCTTGTCCCCGGGACAGGGGGCGATAAGCTATGGCTACACCTTC. Translating it yields CASSLSPGQGAISYGYTF.

The J gene is TRBJ2-7, the V gene TRBV27; perhaps TRBD2 as D (5 bases). The CDR3 length is 14 residues. The germline gives CDR1 MNHEY, CDR2 SMNVEV (reference sequence). With 3 bases removed from V and 3 bases from J, the gap between germline ends came to 12 bases. CDR3 sequence (DNA): TGTGCCAGCAGTTTCGGGCGGGCCCGCTACGAGCAGTACTTC. Protein: CASSFGRARYEQYF.

The genes are TRBV5-1 and TRBJ2-5; 8 bases are shared with TRBD1. Germline V gives CDR1 SGHRS, CDR2 YFSETQ. The CDR3 is 15 residues long. With V trimmed by 5 bases and J by 5 bases, 11 bases remained unmatched. CDR3 nucleotides: TGCGCCAGCAGTTTTATGACAGGGGAGAAGGAGACCCAGTACTTC. Translation gives CASSFMTGEKETQYF. The full variable domain, completed using reference TRBV5-1 and TRBJ2-5, is KAGVTQTPRYLIKTRGQQVTLSCSPISGHRSVSWYQQTPGQGLQFLFEYFSETQRNKGNFPGRFSGRQFSNSRSEMNVSTLELGDSALYLCASSFMTGEKETQYFGPGTRLLVL.

This chain's CDR3 is CAISESLTEQYF. The DNA of the CDR3 is TGTGCCATCAGTGAGTCGCTAACCGAGCAGTACTTC. This sequence joins TRBV10-3 and TRBJ2-7; D call uncertain. The CDR3 sequence is 12 residues long. The V gene's germline CDR1 is ENHRY and CDR2 SYGVKD. Between the trimmed V and J ends, which lost 0 bases and 6 bases, there was a span of 6 bases.

This sequence joins TRBV9 and TRBJ2-3, with 8 bases matching TRBD1. The germline V gene encodes CDR1 SGDLS and CDR2 YYNGEE. Trimming took 0 bases from V and 4 from J; bases not matched to a gene: 7. The CDR3 is 16 residues long. CDR3 sequence: CASSVGTGKRADTQYF. Here the CDR3 DNA reads TGTGCCAGCAGCGTAGGGACAGGGAAGAGAGCAGATACGCAGTATTTT. Full variable domain (remainder filled in from reference TRBV9 and TRBJ2-3): DSGVTQTPKHLITATGQRVTLRCSPRSGDLSVYWYQQSLDQGLQFLIQYYNGEERAKGNILERFSAQQFPDLHSELNLSSLELGDSALYFCASSVGTGKRADTQYFGPGTRLTVL.

This chain links TRBV7-2 with TRBJ2-1, with 7 bases that match TRBD2. V was pared by 4 bases and J by 6 bases, with 0 bases of the junction left unmatched. The CDR3 has 12 amino acids. Germline assignment: CDR1 SGHTA and CDR2 FQGNSA. This CDR3 reads CASSWGGNEQFF. The CDR3 DNA sequence: TGTGCCAGCAGCTGGGGGGGCAATGAGCAGTTCTTC.

The chain is built from TRBV28 and TRBJ1-5, with D perhaps TRBD1 (6 bases). V was shortened by 3 bases and J by 1 base, with 10 bases between the two germline ends. CDR1 is MDHEN and CDR2 is SYDVKM in the germline V gene. This CDR3 has 15 amino acids. CDR3 DNA sequence: TGTGCCAGCAGTTTGGGCAGGGGCAGCAATCAGCCCCAGCATTTT. Translating gives CASSLGRGSNQPQHF. The full variable domain, with the rest looked up from reference TRBV28 and TRBJ1-5, is DVKVTQSSRYLVKRTGEKVFLECVQDMDHENMFWYRQDPGLGLRLIYFSYDVKMKEKGDIPEGYSVSREKKERFSLILESASTNQTSMYLCASSLGRGSNQPQHFGDGTRLSIL.

The chain is built from TRBV14 and TRBJ2-2; D is perhaps TRBD1 (5 bases). Looked up from germline, CDR1 is SGHDN and CDR2 is FVKESK. The CDR3 has 16 amino acids. V was cut by 4 bases and J by 4 bases, with 16 bases left in between. The chain's CDR3 is CASSLTGHVGTGELFF. The CDR3 region has the DNA TGTGCCAGCAGCCTCACAGGTCACGTCGGCACCGGGGAGCTGTTTTTT. Based on the CDR3 plus reference TRBV14 and TRBJ2-2, the full variable domain is EAGVTQFPSHSVIEKGQTVTLRCDPISGHDNLYWYRRVMGKEIKFLLHFVKESKQDESGMPNNRFLAERTGGTYSTLKVQPAELEDSGVYFCASSLTGHVGTGELFFGEGSRLTVL.

The rearrangement uses TRBV7-2 and TRBJ1-3; 8 nucleotides agree with TRBD1. The germline CDR1 and CDR2 sequences are SGHTA and FQGNSA. Trimming cost V 5 bases and J 3 bases; bases outside gene matches: 12. This CDR3 has 17 residues. Here the CDR3 DNA reads TGTGCCAGCAGCAACCGCTATGGACAGGGCTATGGAAACACCATATATTTT. It translates to CASSNRYGQGYGNTIYF. The variable domain in full, with the rest retrieved from reference TRBV7-2 and TRBJ1-3, is GAGVSQSPSNKVTEKGKDVELRCDPISGHTALYWYRQSLGQGLEFLIYFQGNSAPDKSGLPSDRFSAERTGGSVSTLTIQRTQQEDSAVYLCASSNRYGQGYGNTIYFGEGSWLTVV.

The chain links TRBV19 to TRBJ2-1, with D possibly matching TRBD2 (5 bases). Between the trimmed V and J ends, which lost 3 bases and 1 base, there was a span of 7 bases. Germline values: CDR1 LNHDA, CDR2 SQIVND (reference sequence). This CDR3 comprises 14 residues. DNA of the CDR3: TGTGCCAGTAGTATGAGGGTTTCCTACAATGAGCAGTTCTTC. Protein sequence: CASSMRVSYNEQFF. The full variable domain, rest sourced from reference TRBV19 and TRBJ2-1, is DGGITQSPKYLFRKEGQNVTLSCEQNLNHDAMYWYRQDPGQGLRLIYYSQIVNDFQKGDIAEGYSVSREKKESFPLTVTSAQKNPTAFYLCASSMRVSYNEQFFGPGTRLTVL.